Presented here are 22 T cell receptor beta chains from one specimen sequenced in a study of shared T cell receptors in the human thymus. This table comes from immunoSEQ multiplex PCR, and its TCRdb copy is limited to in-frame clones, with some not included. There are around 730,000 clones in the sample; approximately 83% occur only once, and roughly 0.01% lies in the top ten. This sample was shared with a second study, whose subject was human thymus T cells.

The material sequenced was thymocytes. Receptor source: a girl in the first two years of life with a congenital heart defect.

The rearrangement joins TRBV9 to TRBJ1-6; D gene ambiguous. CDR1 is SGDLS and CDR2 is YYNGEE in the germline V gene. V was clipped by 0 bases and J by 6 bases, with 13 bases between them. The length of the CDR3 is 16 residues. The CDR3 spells CASSVGVQLFNSPLHF. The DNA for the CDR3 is TGTGCCAGCAGCGTAGGGGTACAGTTGTTTAATTCACCCCTCCACTTT.

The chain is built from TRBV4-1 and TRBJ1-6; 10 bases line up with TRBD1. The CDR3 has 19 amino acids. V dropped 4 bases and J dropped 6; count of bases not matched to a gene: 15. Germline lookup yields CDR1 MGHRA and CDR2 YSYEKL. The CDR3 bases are TGCGCCAGCAGCCGCTTCCCTGGGGCGGACAGGGGGATTAATTCACCCCTCCACTTT. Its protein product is CASSRFPGADRGINSPLHF.

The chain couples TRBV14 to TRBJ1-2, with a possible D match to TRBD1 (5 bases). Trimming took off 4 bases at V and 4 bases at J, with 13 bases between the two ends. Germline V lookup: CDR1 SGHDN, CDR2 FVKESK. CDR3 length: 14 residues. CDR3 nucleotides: TGTGCCAGCAGCCTTGGTGCGGGACCCTATGGCTACACCTTC. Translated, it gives CASSLGAGPYGYTF.

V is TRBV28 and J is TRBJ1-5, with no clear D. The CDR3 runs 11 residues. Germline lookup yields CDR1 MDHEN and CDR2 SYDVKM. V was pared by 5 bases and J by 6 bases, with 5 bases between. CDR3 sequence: CASSRGQPQHF. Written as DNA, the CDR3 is TGTGCCAGCAGTCGGGGTCAGCCCCAGCATTTT.

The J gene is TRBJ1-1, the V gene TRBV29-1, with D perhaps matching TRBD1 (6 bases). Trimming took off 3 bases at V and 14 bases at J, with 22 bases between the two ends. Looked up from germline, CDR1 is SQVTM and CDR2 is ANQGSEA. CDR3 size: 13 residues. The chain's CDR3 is CSVDHGTPRKEFF. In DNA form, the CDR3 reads TGCAGCGTTGACCATGGGACACCTCGAAAGGAATTCTTT.

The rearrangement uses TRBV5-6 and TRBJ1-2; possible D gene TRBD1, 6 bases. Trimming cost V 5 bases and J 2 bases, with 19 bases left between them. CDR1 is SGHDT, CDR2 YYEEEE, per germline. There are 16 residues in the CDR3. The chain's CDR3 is CASRSDRPTGNYGYTF. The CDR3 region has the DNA TGTGCCAGCAGGAGCGACAGGCCCACCGGGAACTATGGCTACACCTTC. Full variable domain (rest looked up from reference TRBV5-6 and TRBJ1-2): DAGVTQSPTHLIKTRGQQVTLRCSPKSGHDTVSWYQQALGQGPQFIFQYYEEEERQRGNFPDRFSGHQFPNYSSELNVNALLLGDSALYLCASRSDRPTGNYGYTFGSGTRLTVV.

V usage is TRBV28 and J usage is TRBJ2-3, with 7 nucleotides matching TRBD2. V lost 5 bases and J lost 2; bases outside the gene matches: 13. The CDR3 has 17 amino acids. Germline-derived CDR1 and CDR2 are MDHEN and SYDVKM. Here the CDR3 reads CASSHHKAGIVTDTQYF. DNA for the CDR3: TGTGCCAGCAGTCACCATAAAGCGGGGATCGTCACAGATACGCAGTATTTT.

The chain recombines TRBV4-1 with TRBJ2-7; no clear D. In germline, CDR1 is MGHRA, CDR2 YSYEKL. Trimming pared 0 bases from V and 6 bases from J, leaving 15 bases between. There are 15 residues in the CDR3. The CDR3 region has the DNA TGCGCCAGCAGCCAAGAGGAAGGAGCAGCAGCCGAGCAGTACTTC. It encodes CASSQEEGAAAEQYF.

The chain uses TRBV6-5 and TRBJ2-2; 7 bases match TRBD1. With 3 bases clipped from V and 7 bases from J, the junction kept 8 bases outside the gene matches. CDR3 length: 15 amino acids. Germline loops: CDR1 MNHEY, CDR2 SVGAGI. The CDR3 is CASSYTTGEGGELFF. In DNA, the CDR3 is TGTGCCAGCAGTTATACAACAGGGGAAGGCGGGGAGCTGTTTTTT.

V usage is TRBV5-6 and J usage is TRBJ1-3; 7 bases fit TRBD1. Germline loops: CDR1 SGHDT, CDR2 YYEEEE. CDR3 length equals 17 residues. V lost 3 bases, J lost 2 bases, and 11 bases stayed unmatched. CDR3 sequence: CASSCRRTGSTGNTIYF. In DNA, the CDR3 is TGTGCCAGCAGCTGCCGACGGACAGGCTCGACTGGAAACACCATATATTTT.

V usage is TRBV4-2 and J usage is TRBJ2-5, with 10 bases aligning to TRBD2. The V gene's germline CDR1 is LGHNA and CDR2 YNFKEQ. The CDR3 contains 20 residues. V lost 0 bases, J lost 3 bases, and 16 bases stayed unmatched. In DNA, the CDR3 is TGTGCCAGCAGCCAAGACTTCAAGGCTAGCGGGGGTATTAGAAAAGAGACCCAGTACTTC. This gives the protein CASSQDFKASGGIRKETQYF.

The CDR3 sequence: CASSPIRLAGATDTQYF. The CDR3 DNA is TGTGCCAGCAGCCCAATTCGACTAGCGGGGGCCACAGATACGCAGTATTTT. The genes are TRBV11-2 and TRBJ2-3; the match to TRBD2 covers 12 bases. This CDR3 is built from 17 residues. In germline, CDR1 is SGHAT, CDR2 FQNNGV. The junction had 8 bases not matched to a gene; V was cut back by 5 bases and J by 2 bases.

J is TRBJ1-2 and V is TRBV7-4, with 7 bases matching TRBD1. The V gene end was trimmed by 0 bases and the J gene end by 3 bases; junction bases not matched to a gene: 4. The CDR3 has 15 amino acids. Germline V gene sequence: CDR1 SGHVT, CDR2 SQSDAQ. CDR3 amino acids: CASSLARQGDYGYTF. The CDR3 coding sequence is TGTGCCAGCAGCTTAGCGCGTCAGGGGGACTATGGCTACACCTTC.

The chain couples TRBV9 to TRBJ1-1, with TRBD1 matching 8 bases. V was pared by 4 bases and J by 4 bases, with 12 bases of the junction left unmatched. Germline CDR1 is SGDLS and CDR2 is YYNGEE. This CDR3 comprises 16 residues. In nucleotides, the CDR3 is TGTGCCAGCAGCCTCACGACAGGGGTGGTATCCACTGAAGCTTTCTTT. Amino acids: CASSLTTGVVSTEAFF.

CDR3 in amino acids: CASSQDKGRGNTGELFF. The CDR3 nucleotides read TGTGCCAGCAGCCAAGATAAAGGCAGGGGGAACACCGGGGAGCTGTTTTTT. V is TRBV4-2 and J is TRBJ2-2, with D tentatively TRBD1 (6 bases). Germline V gives CDR1 LGHNA, CDR2 YNFKEQ. V lost 0 bases to trimming and J lost 1 base, with 12 bases between them. The CDR3 spans 17 residues.

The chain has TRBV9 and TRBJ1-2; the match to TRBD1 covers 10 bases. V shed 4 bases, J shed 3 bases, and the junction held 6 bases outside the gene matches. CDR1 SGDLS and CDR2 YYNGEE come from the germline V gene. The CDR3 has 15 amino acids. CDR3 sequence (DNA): TGTGCCAGCAGCTTTAAGGACAGGGGGGACTATGGCTACACCTTC. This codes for CASSFKDRGDYGYTF.

DNA for the CDR3: TGCGCCAGCAGCCAAGTCCCCCCGGGGGGGGTCGATACGCAGTATTTT. It encodes CASSQVPPGGVDTQYF. The chain links TRBV4-3 to TRBJ2-3; 8 nucleotides agree with TRBD2. The junction had 9 bases not matched to a gene; V was cut back by 1 base and J by 6 bases. The germline V gene has CDR1 LGHNA and CDR2 YSLEER. This CDR3 region has 16 residues.

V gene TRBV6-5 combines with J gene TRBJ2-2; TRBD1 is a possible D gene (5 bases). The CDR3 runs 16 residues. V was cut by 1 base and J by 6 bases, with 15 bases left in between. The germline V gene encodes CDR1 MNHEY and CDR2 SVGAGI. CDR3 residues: CASSYLGQSFAGELFF. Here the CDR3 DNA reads TGTGCCAGCAGTTACTTGGGGCAGTCCTTTGCCGGGGAGCTGTTTTTT.

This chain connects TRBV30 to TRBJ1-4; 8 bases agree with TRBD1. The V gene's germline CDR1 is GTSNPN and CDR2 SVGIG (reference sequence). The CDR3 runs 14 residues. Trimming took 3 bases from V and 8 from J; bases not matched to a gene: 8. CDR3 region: CAWSVAGGREKLFF. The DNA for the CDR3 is TGTGCCTGGAGCGTGGCAGGGGGCAGGGAAAAACTGTTTTTT.

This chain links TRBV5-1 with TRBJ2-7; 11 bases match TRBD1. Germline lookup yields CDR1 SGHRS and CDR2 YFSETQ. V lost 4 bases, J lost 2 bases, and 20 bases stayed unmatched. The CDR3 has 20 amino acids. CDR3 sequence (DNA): TGCGCCAGCAGCCTGGGGGGTTTAGGACAGGGGGCTTTTTACCCCTACGAGCAGTACTTC. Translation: CASSLGGLGQGAFYPYEQYF.

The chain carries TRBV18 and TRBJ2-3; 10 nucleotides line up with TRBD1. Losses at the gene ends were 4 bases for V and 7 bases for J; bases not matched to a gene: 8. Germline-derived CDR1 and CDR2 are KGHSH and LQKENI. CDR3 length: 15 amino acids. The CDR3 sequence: CASSLTTGGVNTQYF. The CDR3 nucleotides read TGTGCCAGCTCACTAACGACAGGGGGCGTGAATACGCAGTATTTT.

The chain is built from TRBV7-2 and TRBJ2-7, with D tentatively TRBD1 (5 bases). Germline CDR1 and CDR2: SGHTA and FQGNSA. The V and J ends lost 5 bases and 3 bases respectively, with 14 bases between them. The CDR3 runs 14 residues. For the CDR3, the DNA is TGTGCCAGCAGCCTCCGTGCAGGGATCTACGAGCAGTACTTC. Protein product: CASSLRAGIYEQYF.